Below are 32 T cell receptor beta chains sequenced from a single sample in a study of cytomegalovirus exposure and HLA in healthy donors. The PCR made use of 60 Vbeta and 13 Jbeta primers. The repertoire was sequenced with immunoSEQ multiplex PCR; TCRdb's copy has only in-frame clones and lacks some. The data show around 190,000 clones, 9.5% seen once. Sequencing was carried out using PBMCs. The receptor source for this set is a woman in her thirties in good health and CMV-seropositive.

This clone showed up just a few times. The chain couples TRBV5-6 to TRBJ2-3; TRBD2 matches 11 bases. Trimming cost V 0 bases and J 10 bases; bases outside gene matches: 4. The CDR3 sequence is 14 residues long. Germline assignment: CDR1 SGHDT and CDR2 YYEEEE. The CDR3 bases are TGTGCCAGCAGCTTGGGACTAGCGGGACTCGCGCAGTATTTT. It codes for CASSLGLAGLAQYF.

This clone was recorded a few times. The CDR3 nucleotides are TGTGCCTGGGAGGCAGGGCAAGAGACCCAGTACTTC. This translates into CAWEAGQETQYF. The V call is TRBV30, the J call TRBJ2-5, with D perhaps matching TRBD1 (5 bases). The length of the CDR3 is 12 residues. V lost 5 bases to trimming and J lost 2 bases, with 9 bases between them. Germline CDR1 reads GTSNPN; CDR2 reads SVGIG (reference sequence).

This chain links TRBV9 with TRBJ2-5; 9 nucleotides align to TRBD1. Looked up from germline, CDR1 is SGDLS and CDR2 is YYNGEE. The V segment lost 3 bases and the J segment 2 bases; nucleotides outside the gene matches: 8. This CDR3 comprises 16 residues. The DNA of the CDR3 is TGTGCCAGCAGCGAAATGGGGACAGGGATACAAGAGACCCAGTACTTC. It yields the protein CASSEMGTGIQETQYF. Filled out from reference TRBV9 and TRBJ2-5, the complete variable domain reads DSGVTQTPKHLITATGQRVTLRCSPRSGDLSVYWYQQSLDQGLQFLIQYYNGEERAKGNILERFSAQQFPDLHSELNLSSLELGDSALYFCASSEMGTGIQETQYFGPGTRLLVL.

The chain uses TRBV6-1 and TRBJ2-7; possible D gene TRBD2, 5 bases. The germline CDR1 and CDR2 sequences are MNHNS and SASEGT. The V end was cut by 5 bases, the J end by 0 bases, with 8 bases between. The CDR3 loop spans 13 amino acids. CDR3: CASSRESSYEQYF. In DNA, the CDR3 is TGTGCCAGCAGTAGGGAGAGCTCCTACGAGCAGTACTTC.

This clone was observed a handful of times. This rearrangement joins TRBV5-6 to TRBJ2-3, with TRBD2 matching over 11 bases. Per germline, CDR1 SGHDT and CDR2 YYEEEE. The trim removed 3 bases at V and 0 bases at J, leaving 6 bases unmatched. CDR3 length: 17 amino acids. The CDR3 DNA reads TGTGCCAGCAGCTCTTCTAGCGGGAGGACTAGCACAGATACGCAGTATTTT. Its protein is CASSSSSGRTSTDTQYF. The full variable domain, its missing parts supplied by reference TRBV5-6 and TRBJ2-3, is DAGVTQSPTHLIKTRGQQVTLRCSPKSGHDTVSWYQQALGQGPQFIFQYYEEEERQRGNFPDRFSGHQFPNYSSELNVNALLLGDSALYLCASSSSSGRTSTDTQYFGPGTRLTVL.

The chain uses TRBV28 and TRBJ1-2; D is undetermined. Trimming took off 6 bases at V and 4 bases at J, with 15 bases between the two ends. CDR3 length equals 14 residues. Germline-derived CDR1 and CDR2 are MDHEN and SYDVKM. The CDR3: CASRTSTEIYGYTF. The CDR3 DNA sequence: TGTGCCAGCAGGACATCCACAGAGATCTATGGCTACACCTTC.

This clone was observed a handful of times. The chain has TRBV6-1 and TRBJ2-7; 8 positions match TRBD2. V trimming: 1 base; J trimming: 5 bases; junction bases outside the gene matches: 7. Per germline, CDR1 MNHNS and CDR2 SASEGT. This CDR3 contains 15 residues. The CDR3 loop is CASSEGPGRVNEQYF. The CDR3 DNA reads as TGTGCCAGCAGTGAAGGACCCGGGAGGGTCAACGAGCAGTACTTC.

J is TRBJ1-2 and V is TRBV18; 10 bases agree with TRBD1. Germline CDR1 KGHSH, CDR2 LQKENI. The CDR3 loop spans 14 amino acids. Germline trimming cut 3 bases from V and 8 bases from J; bases unmatched to any gene: 6. CDR3 amino acids: CASSPPTGGPGYTF. CDR3 DNA: TGTGCCAGCTCACCCCCGACAGGGGGCCCCGGCTACACCTTC.

The chain recombines TRBV4-2 with TRBJ2-5, with TRBD2 identical over 7 bases. The germline CDR1 and CDR2 sequences are LGHNA and YNFKEQ. V shed 4 bases and J 3 bases; nucleotides not matched to a gene: 8. The CDR3 consists of 15 residues. CDR3 bases: TGTGCCAGCAGCCGCACTCGCGGGAGTGAAGAGACCCAGTACTTC. Encoded protein: CASSRTRGSEETQYF.

This clone was counted a few times. V is TRBV2 and J is TRBJ2-5, with 16 bases fitting TRBD2. V lost 2 bases and J lost 5; bases outside the gene matches: 11. Germline-derived CDR1 and CDR2 are SNHLY and FYNNEI. CDR3 length equals 19 residues. The CDR3: CASSESGLAGGPRGETQYF. CDR3 nucleotides: TGTGCCAGCAGTGAATCGGGACTAGCGGGAGGGCCCCGGGGGGAGACCCAGTACTTC.

This clone appeared a few times. The chain recombines TRBV7-2 with TRBJ2-5, with D maybe TRBD2 (5 bases). CDR3 length equals 14 residues. V was cut by 5 bases and J by 7 bases, with 17 bases left in between. Germline values: CDR1 SGHTA, CDR2 FQGNSA. CDR3 region: CASSRYREEGTQYF. In DNA form, the CDR3 reads TGTGCCAGCAGCCGCTACCGGGAAGAGGGGACCCAGTACTTC. The complete variable domain, with remaining parts taken from reference TRBV7-2 and TRBJ2-5, reads GAGVSQSPSNKVTEKGKDVELRCDPISGHTALYWYRQSLGQGLEFLIYFQGNSAPDKSGLPSDRFSAERTGGSVSTLTIQRTQQEDSAVYLCASSRYREEGTQYFGPGTRLLVL.

With respect to this clone: The junction shows a germline mismatch at one end, possibly a read error. The rearrangement joins TRBV4-1 to TRBJ2-3, with a weak D call TRBD1 (5 bases). Germline CDR1 MGHRA, CDR2 YSYEKL. The CDR3 length is 14 residues. The CDR3 loop reads CASSEDSGTDTQYF. Written as DNA, the CDR3 is TGCGCCAGCAGCGAAGACAGCGGCACAGATACGCAGTATTTT.

This clone was observed a few times. The chain carries TRBV11-3 and TRBJ2-3; 7 positions agree with TRBD2. V dropped 5 bases and J dropped 2; count of bases not matched to a gene: 1. Germline CDR1 is SGHNT and CDR2 is YENEEA. The CDR3 length is 13 residues. The CDR3 nucleotides are TGTGCCAGCAGCCGGGACTACACAGATACGCAGTATTTT. Translation gives CASSRDYTDTQYF.

The CDR3 region has the DNA TGTGCCAGCAGTTCCACCCCTGCCGCCGGGGGCTACACCTTC. It codes for CASSSTPAAGGYTF. The chain carries TRBV28 and TRBJ1-2, with D uncertain. Trimming shortened V by 4 bases and J by 8 bases, and 17 bases separated the two germline ends. Germline V lookup: CDR1 MDHEN, CDR2 SYDVKM. The CDR3 runs 14 residues.

This clone was counted at least ten times. Here the CDR3 reads CASSLKGEGGYTQYF. CDR3 DNA: TGTGCCAGCAGCTTAAAAGGGGAGGGCGGGTATACGCAGTATTTT. This sequence joins TRBV11-2 and TRBJ2-3; 7 bases align to TRBD2. The trim removed 2 bases at V and 7 bases at J, leaving 9 bases unmatched. The germline V gene has CDR1 SGHAT and CDR2 FQNNGV. The CDR3 runs 15 residues.

The chain joins TRBV5-1 to TRBJ2-1; the match to TRBD2 covers 9 bases. This CDR3 region has 15 residues. Looked up from germline, CDR1 is SGHRS and CDR2 is YFSETQ. V lost 0 bases, J lost 5 bases, and 3 bases stayed unmatched. Here the CDR3 reads CASSLALAGNNEQFF. The CDR3, as DNA: TGCGCCAGCAGCTTGGCCCTAGCGGGGAACAATGAGCAGTTCTTC.

This clone came up a few times. V usage is TRBV2 and J usage is TRBJ1-2; D unresolved. Trimming pared 4 bases from V and 4 bases from J, leaving 16 bases between. The CDR3 runs to 15 residues. From germline, CDR1 is SNHLY and CDR2 FYNNEI. In DNA form, the CDR3 reads TGTGCCAGCAGTGGGAATCTCGCGGCGGGCTATGGCTACACCTTC. It specifies CASSGNLAAGYGYTF.

CDR3 in amino acids: CASRDRGAYYNEQFF. Here the CDR3 DNA reads TGTGCCAGTAGAGATCGGGGGGCATATTACAATGAGCAGTTCTTC. This chain links TRBV19 with TRBJ2-1; D might be TRBD2 (7 bases). The CDR3 covers 15 residues. CDR1 is LNHDA, CDR2 SQIVND, per germline (reference sequence). Between the trimmed V and J ends, which lost 6 bases and 4 bases, there was a span of 16 bases.

On this clone itself: Other nucleotide sequences in the sample specify the same CDR3. This sequence joins TRBV5-1 and TRBJ2-5, with D possibly TRBD2 on 6 matching bases. Germline CDR1 reads SGHRS; CDR2 reads YFSETQ. Trimming took 0 bases from V and 5 from J, leaving 14 bases between them. This CDR3 is built from 15 residues. CDR3 protein: CASSLAPGGGETQYF. CDR3 coding DNA: TGCGCCAGCAGCTTGGCACCCGGGGGTGGGGAGACCCAGTACTTC.

The V call is TRBV6-1, the J call TRBJ1-4; D is ambiguous. CDR3 length equals 13 residues. V gave up 4 bases and J gave up 4 bases, with 7 bases separating them. The germline V gene has CDR1 MNHNS and CDR2 SASEGT. The CDR3 bases are TGTGCCAGCAGTGTGCAGAATAATGAAAAACTGTTTTTT. It specifies CASSVQNNEKLFF.

This sequence joins TRBV10-1 and TRBJ2-1; possibly TRBD2 for D (6 bases). In germline, CDR1 is WNHNN, CDR2 SYGVQD (reference sequence). The CDR3 length is 14 residues. V shed 5 bases and J shed 0 bases, with 8 bases lying between them. The CDR3 DNA sequence: TGCGCCAGCAGTCTCGGGAGCTCCTACAATGAGCAGTTCTTC. Its translation: CASSLGSSYNEQFF.

This clone has only one observation. The chain couples TRBV21-1 to TRBJ2-5; TRBD1 reflects the table's D call only, with no check against the DNA. TRBV21-1 is termed a pseudogene. The CDR3 contains 18 residues. The CDR3 bases are TGTGCCAGCAGCAAAGCACGGACAGGACCAACCTCACAAGAGACCCAGTACTTC. Translated, it gives CASSKARTGPTSQETQYF.

CDR3 sequence: CASSLKGLNSNQPQHF. CDR3 nucleotides: TGCGCCAGCAGCCTGAAGGGACTGAATAGCAATCAGCCCCAGCATTTT. The chain employs TRBV4-1 and TRBJ1-5; tentative D call: TRBD1 (5 bases). There are 16 residues in the CDR3. Germline V gene lookup returns CDR1 MGHRA and CDR2 YSYEKL. The V end lost 4 bases, the J end lost 0 bases, and 13 bases lay between the germline ends.

This clone came up a few times. The gene calls are TRBV6-5 and TRBJ2-3; TRBD1 aligns across 8 bases. With 5 bases clipped from V and 9 bases from J, the junction kept 7 bases outside the gene matches. The CDR3 length is 13 residues. Germline V gene lookup returns CDR1 MNHEY and CDR2 SVGAGI. This chain's CDR3 is CASSKSAGGTQYF. The CDR3 coding sequence is TGTGCCAGCAGTAAAAGCGCAGGGGGCACGCAGTATTTT.

This chain links TRBV15 with TRBJ1-2; tentatively, D is TRBD1 (5 bases). V was clipped by 1 base and J by 4 bases, with 13 bases between them. This CDR3 is 15 amino acids long. Germline loops: CDR1 LNHNV, CDR2 YYDKDF (reference sequence). Here the CDR3 DNA reads TGTGCCACCAGCAGAGGGGAAGACAGAGGCTATGGCTACACCTTC. This encodes CATSRGEDRGYGYTF.

This clone was observed a few times. J is TRBJ1-2 and V is TRBV7-6, with D possibly TRBD1 on 5 matching bases. The ends were cut back, 4 bases at V and 4 bases at J, with 13 bases in the middle. Germline V gives CDR1 SGHVS, CDR2 FNYEAQ. The CDR3 runs 14 residues. The CDR3 loop is CASSSPWTTYGYTF. The CDR3, as DNA: TGTGCCAGCAGCTCCCCTTGGACAACCTATGGCTACACCTTC.

In this sample, this clone turned up a few times. The chain is built from TRBV11-3 and TRBJ2-7; tentatively, D is TRBD2 (7 bases). The germline V gene has CDR1 SGHNT and CDR2 YENEEA. The CDR3 extends over 15 amino acids. V was trimmed by 5 bases and J by 0 bases, leaving 14 bases between them. CDR3 amino acids: CASSIGGGTSYEQYF. CDR3 sequence (DNA): TGTGCCAGCAGCATAGGGGGGGGAACCTCCTACGAGCAGTACTTC.

This clone turned up a few times. The chain joins TRBV19 to TRBJ2-3; the match to TRBD1 covers 9 bases. Germline lookup yields CDR1 LNHDA and CDR2 SQIVND (reference sequence). The CDR3 spans 15 residues. Trimming at V came to 9 bases and at J to 2 bases, leaving 9 bases not matched to a gene. The CDR3 nucleotides read TGTGCCAGCGAAGACCGACAGGGGGACACAGATACGCAGTATTTT. This sequence encodes CASEDRQGDTDTQYF. Complete variable domain (other parts from reference TRBV19 and TRBJ2-3): DGGITQSPKYLFRKEGQNVTLSCEQNLNHDAMYWYRQDPGQGLRLIYYSQIVNDFQKGDIAEGYSVSREKKESFPLTVTSAQKNPTAFYLCASEDRQGDTDTQYFGPGTRLTVL.

This clone has only a few counts. The chain uses TRBV11-2 and TRBJ2-2; 10 bases are a match to TRBD2. The trim removed 5 bases at V and 8 bases at J, leaving 5 bases unmatched. Germline-derived CDR1 and CDR2 are SGHAT and FQNNGV. The CDR3 contains 14 residues. CDR3 protein: CASSTLAGLGELFF. The CDR3 DNA reads TGTGCCAGCAGCACACTAGCGGGACTAGGGGAGCTGTTTTTT. The variable domain in full, completed from reference TRBV11-2 and TRBJ2-2, reads EAGVAQSPRYKIIEKRQSVAFWCNPISGHATLYWYQQILGQGPKLLIQFQNNGVVDDSQLPKDRFSAERLKGVDSTLKIQPAKLEDSAVYLCASSTLAGLGELFFGEGSRLTVL.

This clone showed up just a few times. J is TRBJ2-1 and V is TRBV7-6; 12 bases are a match to TRBD2. Germline loops: CDR1 SGHVS, CDR2 FNYEAQ. V was clipped by 7 bases and J by 0 bases; unmatched bases: 7. The CDR3 covers 17 residues. CDR3 sequence: CASTRTSGTFSYNEQFF. The CDR3 bases are TGTGCCAGCACTCGGACTAGCGGGACATTCTCCTACAATGAGCAGTTCTTC.

This clone has just a few counts. CDR3 amino acids: CASSLQGSTDTQYF. The CDR3 bases are TGTGCCAGCAGCCTTCAGGGCTCGACAGATACGCAGTATTTT. The rearrangement links TRBV9 to TRBJ2-3, with D possibly TRBD1 on 5 matching bases. V was shortened by 4 bases and J by 3 bases, with 12 bases between the two germline ends. The CDR3 loop spans 14 amino acids. Germline values: CDR1 SGDLS, CDR2 YYNGEE.

This clone came up a few times. The rearrangement joins TRBV6-1 to TRBJ1-2; D unresolved. V was pared by 7 bases and J by 0 bases, with 15 bases between. The CDR3 extends over 15 amino acids. The V gene's germline CDR1 is MNHNS and CDR2 SASEGT. The CDR3 loop is CASTSEFLANYGYTF. CDR3 nucleotides: TGTGCCAGCACCTCCGAGTTTCTCGCTAACTATGGCTACACCTTC.